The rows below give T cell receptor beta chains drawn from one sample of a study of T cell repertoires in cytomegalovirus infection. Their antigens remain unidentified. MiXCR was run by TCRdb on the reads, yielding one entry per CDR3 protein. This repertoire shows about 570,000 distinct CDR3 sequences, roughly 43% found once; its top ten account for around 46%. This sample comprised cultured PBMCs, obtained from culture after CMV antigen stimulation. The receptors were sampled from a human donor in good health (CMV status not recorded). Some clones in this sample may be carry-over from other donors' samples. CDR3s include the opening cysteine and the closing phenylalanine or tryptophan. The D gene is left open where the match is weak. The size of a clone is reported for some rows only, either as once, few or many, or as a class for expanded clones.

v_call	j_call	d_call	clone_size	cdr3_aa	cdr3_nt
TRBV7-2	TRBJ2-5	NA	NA	CASSLTHYQETQYF	TGTGCCAGCAGCTTAACACATTACCAAGAGACCCAGTACTTC
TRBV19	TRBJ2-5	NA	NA	CASRGLETYF	TGTGCCAGTAGGGGACTGGAAACGTACTTC
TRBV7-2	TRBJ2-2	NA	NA	CASSLSSGVYTGELFF	TGTGCCAGCAGCTTGAGCTCAGGGGTGTACACCGGGGAGCTGTTTTTT
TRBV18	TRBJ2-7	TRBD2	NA	CASSPGSGGPEQYF	TGTGCCAGCTCACCGGGGAGCGGGGGCCCCGAGCAGTACTTC
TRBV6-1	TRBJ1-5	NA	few	CASSETSNQPQHF	TGTGCCAGCAGTGAAACTAGCAATCAGCCCCAGCATTTT
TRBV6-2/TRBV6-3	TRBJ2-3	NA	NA	CASSYRAVSDTQYF	TGTGCCAGCAGTTACCGGGCTGTTTCAGATACGCAGTATTTT
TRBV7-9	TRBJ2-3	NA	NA	CASSPRAGLDRIADTQYF	TGTGCCAGCAGCCCTAGGGCGGGGCTCGATCGTATCGCAGATACGCAGTATTTT
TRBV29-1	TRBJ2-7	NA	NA	CSGWGRRGLTYEQYF	TGCAGCGGCTGGGGGCGCCGCGGCCTGACATACGAGCAGTACTTC
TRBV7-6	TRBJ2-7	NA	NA	CASSNRERAEQYF	TGTGCCAGCAGCAACAGGGAACGGGCCGAGCAGTACTTC
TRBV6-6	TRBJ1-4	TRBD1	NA	CASRFQGANEKLFF	TGTGCCAGCAGATTTCAGGGGGCTAATGAAAAACTGTTTTTT
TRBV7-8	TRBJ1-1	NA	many	CASSLGRLDTEAFF	TGTGCCAGCAGCTTGGGGCGATTGGACACTGAAGCTTTCTTT
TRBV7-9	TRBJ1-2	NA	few	CASSRGTNYGYTF	TGTGCCAGCAGCCGGGGGACTAACTATGGCTACACCTTC
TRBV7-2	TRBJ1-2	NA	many	CASSPSRVGPRGYTF	TGTGCCAGCAGCCCATCCCGGGTAGGGCCCCGTGGCTACACCTTC
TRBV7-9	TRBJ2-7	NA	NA	CASSIGLEQYF	TGTGCCAGCAGCATCGGGCTCGAGCAGTACTTC
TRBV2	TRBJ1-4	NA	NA	CASSESTVEKLFF	TGTGCCAGCAGTGAGTCCACGGTCGAAAAACTGTTTTTT
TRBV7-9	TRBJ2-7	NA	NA	CASALDETYEQYF	TGTGCCAGCGCCCTCGATGAAACCTACGAGCAGTACTTC
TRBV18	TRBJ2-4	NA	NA	CASSPQKDGLIAKNIQYF	TGTGCCAGCTCACCTCAAAAAGACGGGCTCATAGCCAAAAACATTCAGTACTTC
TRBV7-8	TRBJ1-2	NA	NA	CASSFASYGYTF	TGTGCCAGCAGCTTCGCGAGCTATGGCTACACCTTC
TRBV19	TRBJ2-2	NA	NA	CASSQLENTGELFF	TGTGCCAGTAGCCAGCTCGAGAACACCGGGGAGCTGTTTTTT
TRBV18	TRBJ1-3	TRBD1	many	CASSRQGGSGNTIYF	TGTGCCAGCTCTCGACAGGGTGGTTCTGGAAACACCATATATTTT
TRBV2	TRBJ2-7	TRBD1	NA	CASTLRGLSYEKYF	TGTGCCAGCACCCTCAGGGGGCTATCCTACGAGAAGTACTTC
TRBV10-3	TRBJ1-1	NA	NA	CAIRPVAGRNTEAFF	TGTGCCATCAGGCCGGTGGCAGGCAGGAACACTGAAGCTTTCTTT
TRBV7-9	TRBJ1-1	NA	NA	CASNPMGEVNTEAFF	TGTGCCAGCAACCCTATGGGGGAGGTGAACACTGAAGCTTTCTTT
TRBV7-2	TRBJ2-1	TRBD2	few	CASSSQWGGYNEQFF	TGTGCCAGCAGCTCCCAGTGGGGGGGATACAATGAGCAGTTCTTC
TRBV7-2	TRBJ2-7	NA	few	CASTPQAASPSIPYEQYF	TGTGCCAGCACCCCTCAGGCGGCTAGTCCTAGCATCCCCTACGAGCAGTACTTC
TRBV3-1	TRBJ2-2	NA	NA	CASTPIRAGELFF	TGTGCCAGCACCCCGATACGGGCCGGGGAGCTGTTTTTT
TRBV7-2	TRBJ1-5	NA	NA	CASSLDALRGQPQHF	TGTGCCAGCAGCCTGGATGCTCTGAGGGGCCAGCCCCAGCATTTT
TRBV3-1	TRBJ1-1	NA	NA	CASSQPGPGTEAFF	TGTGCCAGCAGCCAACCGGGGCCCGGCACTGAAGCTTTCTTT
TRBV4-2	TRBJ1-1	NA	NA	CASSLEQGYTEAFF	TGTGCCAGCAGCCTTGAACAGGGTTACACTGAAGCTTTCTTT
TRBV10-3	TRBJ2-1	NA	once	CAISFDRPPGIQQFF	TGTGCCATCAGTTTCGACAGGCCGCCCGGCATTCAGCAGTTCTTC
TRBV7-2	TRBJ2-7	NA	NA	CASSLVAGGQGPLPYEQYF	TGTGCCAGCAGCTTAGTTGCGGGCGGGCAGGGCCCATTACCCTACGAGCAGTACTTC